This entry is about one TCR beta chain. What it binds is unknown. The sample originates from a study of T-cell memory formation after mild COVID-19. Study in general: Clustering of TCRs was largely donor specific.

Study-level findings and limits: Shrinking CD4+ clones resided mostly in CM and EM, and CD8+ ones in EMRA.

The authors produced TCR alpha and TCR beta cDNA libraries with sample barcodes and UMIs by 5'RACE using constant-segment primers. TCRdb redid the calling of the 5' RACE reads with MiXCR, one entry per CDR3 protein. The sample consists of 350,000 to 500,000 distinct CDR3 sequences, 23% of them appearing once. Germline CDR1 SEHNR, CDR2 FQNEAQ (reference sequence). CDR3 size: 14 residues. Germline trimming cut 3 bases from V and 8 bases from J; bases unmatched to any gene: 6. The specimen sequenced was PBMCs or a T cell subset sorted from them (not recorded which). The genes are TRBV7-9 and TRBJ1-2; TRBD1 matches 10 bases. The sequence was obtained from an adult woman who had mild COVID-19 (a few samples of this study predate the infection). Cell type and time point are not known. CDR3 coding DNA: TGTGCCAGCAGCTTGACCGGGACAGGGGTCGGCTACACCTTC. It translates to CASSLTGTGVGYTF. The full variable domain, its missing parts supplied by reference TRBV7-9 and TRBJ1-2, is DTGVSQNPRHKITKRGQNVTFRCDPISEHNRLYWYRQTLGQGPEFLTYFQNEAQLEKSRLLSDRFSAERPKGSFSTLEIQRTEQGDSAMYLCASSLTGTGVGYTFGSGTRLTVV.